This TCR beta chain emerged from a study of CD8 T cells in ankylosing spondylitis. A remark on this clonotype: The antigen is undetermined.

Study conclusions and caveats: Within ankylosing spondylitis blood, a TCR beta motif made up of eight highly homologous variants appeared to be characteristic.

Germline V lookup: CDR1 DFQATT, CDR2 SNEGSKA (reference sequence). The CDR3 loop spans 13 amino acids. V was trimmed by 6 bases and J by 2 bases, leaving 14 bases between them. Each CDR3 protein gets one entry after TCRdb re-called the 5' RACE reads with MiXCR. The data show around 440,000 distinct CDR3 sequences, over 15% seen once. J is TRBJ2-7 and V is TRBV20-1, with D possibly being TRBD2 (6 bases). The sample comprised blood, either unsorted or a sorted T cell fraction (not recorded which). This receptor was taken from a male donor with ankylosing spondylitis. The CDR3 protein is CSANLALTYEQYF. The CDR3 region has the DNA TGCAGTGCCAATCTAGCGCTTACCTACGAGCAGTACTTC.